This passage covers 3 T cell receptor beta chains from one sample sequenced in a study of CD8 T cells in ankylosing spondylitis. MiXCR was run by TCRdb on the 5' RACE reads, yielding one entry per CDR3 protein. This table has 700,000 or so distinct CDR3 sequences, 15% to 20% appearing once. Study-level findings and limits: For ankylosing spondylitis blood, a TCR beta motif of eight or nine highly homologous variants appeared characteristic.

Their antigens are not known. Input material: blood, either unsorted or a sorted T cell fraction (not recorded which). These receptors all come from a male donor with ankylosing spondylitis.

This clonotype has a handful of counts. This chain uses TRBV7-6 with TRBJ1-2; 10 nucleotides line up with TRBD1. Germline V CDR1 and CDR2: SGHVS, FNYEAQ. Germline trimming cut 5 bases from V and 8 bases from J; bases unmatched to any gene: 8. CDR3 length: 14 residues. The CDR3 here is CASSAGTGDKGYTF. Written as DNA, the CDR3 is TGTGCCAGCAGCGCCGGGACAGGGGATAAGGGCTACACCTTC.

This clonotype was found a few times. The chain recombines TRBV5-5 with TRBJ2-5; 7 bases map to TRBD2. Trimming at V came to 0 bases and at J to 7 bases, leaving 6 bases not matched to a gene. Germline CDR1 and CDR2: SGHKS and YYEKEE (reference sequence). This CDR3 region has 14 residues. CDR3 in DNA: TGTGCCAGCAGCTTGGCGTTGTCTAGCGGGACCCAGTACTTC. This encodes CASSLALSSGTQYF. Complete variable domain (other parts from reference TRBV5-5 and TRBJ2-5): DAGVTQSPTHLIKTRGQQVTLRCSPISGHKSVSWYQQVLGQGPQFIFQYYEKEERGRGNFPDRFSARQFPNYSSELNVNALLLGDSALYLCASSLALSSGTQYFGPGTRLLVL.

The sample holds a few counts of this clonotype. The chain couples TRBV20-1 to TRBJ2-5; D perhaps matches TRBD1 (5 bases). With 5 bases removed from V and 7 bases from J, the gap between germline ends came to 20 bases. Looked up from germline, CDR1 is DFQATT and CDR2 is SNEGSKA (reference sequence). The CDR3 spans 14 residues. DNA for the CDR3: TGCAGTGCTCCCGACAGAACTGCGGCCGGGACCCAGTACTTC. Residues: CSAPDRTAAGTQYF.